The 13 T cell receptor beta chains below come from one sample, sequenced in a study of cytomegalovirus exposure and HLA in healthy donors. Assay: immunoSEQ multiplex PCR; the TCRdb copy retains only in-frame clones and omits some. The sample includes some 130,000 clones, 80% to 90% of them seen just once. Sequenced material: PBMCs. These receptors originate from a woman in her late teens or twenties in good health and CMV-seronegative.

This chain joins TRBV5-1 and TRBJ1-2; D not certain. Trimming took 3 bases from V and 7 from J, leaving 25 bases between them. The CDR3 length is 17 residues. Germline CDR1 is SGHRS and CDR2 is YFSETQ. The CDR3 DNA reads TGCGCCAGCAGCTCTCGGCCCCGGGGAACGAGTTCCCCTGGCTACACCTTC. Translating it yields CASSSRPRGTSSPGYTF.

The V and J genes are TRBV9 and TRBJ1-1, with TRBD1 matching over 8 bases. With 4 bases clipped from V and 1 base from J, the junction kept 12 bases outside the gene matches. Germline V gives CDR1 SGDLS, CDR2 YYNGEE. The CDR3 length is 17 residues. Here the CDR3 DNA reads TGTGCCAGCAGCTACTCGGACAGGGTATTTTGGAACACTGAAGCTTTCTTT. This gives the protein CASSYSDRVFWNTEAFF.

This clone was counted once. The chain links TRBV7-8 to TRBJ1-5; a weak D match, TRBD1 (6 bases). The V end lost 1 base, the J end lost 6 bases, and 19 bases lay between the germline ends. Germline V gene lookup returns CDR1 SGHVS and CDR2 FQNEAQ. The length of the CDR3 is 17 residues. The CDR3, as DNA: TGTGCCAGCAGCTTAGGATACAGGGTTGGAAAAGGTCAGCCCCAGCATTTT. The encoded protein is CASSLGYRVGKGQPQHF.

This sequence joins TRBV7-3 and TRBJ2-3, with TRBD2 identical over 10 bases. Germline CDR1 and CDR2: SGHTA and FQGTGA. With 1 base clipped from V and 2 bases from J, the junction kept 3 bases outside the gene matches. The CDR3 has 16 amino acids. In nucleotides, the CDR3 is TGTGCCAGCAGCTTAATAGCGGGGGGTATCACAGATACGCAGTATTTT. As protein: CASSLIAGGITDTQYF.

The gene calls are TRBV11-3 and TRBJ2-7, with 7 bases aligning to TRBD1. The germline CDR1 and CDR2 sequences are SGHNT and YENEEA. The CDR3 covers 13 residues. The junction had 5 bases not matched to a gene; V was cut back by 3 bases and J by 6 bases. Here the CDR3 DNA reads TGTGCCAGCAGCTTCGGGACAGCTGGCGAGCAGTACTTC. Amino acids: CASSFGTAGEQYF. Supplemented by reference TRBV11-3 and TRBJ2-7, the full variable domain reads EAGVVQSPRYKIIEKKQPVAFWCNPISGHNTLYWYLQNLGQGPELLIRYENEEAVDDSQLPKDRFSAERLKGVDSTLKIQPAELGDSAVYLCASSFGTAGEQYFGPGTRLTVT.

V is TRBV6-5 and J is TRBJ1-2; a weak D match, TRBD1 (6 bases). The V and J ends lost 6 bases and 7 bases respectively, with 9 bases between them. Germline CDR1 and CDR2: MNHEY and SVGAGI. The CDR3 covers 11 residues. CDR3 DNA: TGTGCCAGCAGCCAGGGGTTTGGCTACACCTTC. It specifies CASSQGFGYTF.

The V and J genes are TRBV11-2 and TRBJ1-2; D call uncertain. V shed 4 bases and J shed 8 bases, with 14 bases lying between them. Germline assignment: CDR1 SGHAT and CDR2 FQNNGV. The CDR3 covers 13 residues. This CDR3 is CASSSIKRSGYTF. CDR3 sequence (DNA): TGTGCCAGCAGCTCCATCAAGAGGTCCGGCTACACCTTC.

This clone was recorded once. The chain combines TRBV27 with TRBJ2-3; D possibly corresponds to TRBD2 (6 bases). In germline, CDR1 is MNHEY, CDR2 SMNVEV (reference sequence). The CDR3 has 15 residues. V lost 3 bases to trimming and J lost 6 bases, with 16 bases between them. CDR3 nucleotide sequence: TGTGCCAGCAGTTTCCTATGGACTGGGGGGGATACGCAGTATTTT. This translates into CASSFLWTGGDTQYF.

V usage is TRBV9 and J usage is TRBJ2-2, with 7 nucleotides matching TRBD1. J lost 1 base, V lost 2 bases, and 8 bases had no gene match. Germline CDR1 SGDLS, CDR2 YYNGEE. The CDR3 is 17 residues long. In DNA form, the CDR3 reads TGTGCCAGCAGCGTGGACAGACAGGGAATGAACACCGGGGAGCTGTTTTTT. Its protein is CASSVDRQGMNTGELFF.

The V call is TRBV7-9, the J call TRBJ2-3, with 7 bases fitting TRBD1. J gave up 3 bases and V 3 bases, and 15 bases lay outside the gene matches. Germline V lookup: CDR1 SEHNR, CDR2 FQNEAQ (reference sequence). The CDR3 covers 18 residues. CDR3 coding DNA: TGTGCCAGCAGCTTGGACCCCAGGGGGATGGGTGGGACAGATACGCAGTATTTT. It yields the protein CASSLDPRGMGGTDTQYF.

This sequence joins TRBV4-1 and TRBJ2-7; 9 bases agree with TRBD1. The germline gives CDR1 MGHRA, CDR2 YSYEKL. V was pared by 1 base and J by 1 base, with 14 bases of the junction left unmatched. This CDR3 is built from 19 residues. The CDR3 coding sequence is TGCGCCAGCAGCCAAGTCCTTGGGACAGGGCGTTTTAGTTCCTACGAGCAGTACTTC. Encoded protein: CASSQVLGTGRFSSYEQYF.

The chain carries TRBV12-5 and TRBJ1-5; TRBD1 agrees at 8 bases. The CDR3 length is 13 residues. V trimming: 6 bases; J trimming: 7 bases; junction bases outside the gene matches: 5. Germline CDR1 and CDR2: LGHNT and FRNRAP. The CDR3 here is CASGTGQVQPQHF. DNA for the CDR3: TGTGCTAGTGGCACGGGACAGGTCCAGCCCCAGCATTTT.

The V gene is TRBV2, the J gene TRBJ2-1; tentative D call: TRBD2 (7 bases). Germline V lookup: CDR1 SNHLY, CDR2 FYNNEI. The CDR3 contains 14 residues. V was cut by 7 bases and J by 10 bases, with 20 bases left in between. The CDR3 is CASNAGATGLEQFF. The CDR3 DNA reads TGTGCCAGCAATGCGGGGGCGACCGGCCTAGAGCAGTTCTTC.